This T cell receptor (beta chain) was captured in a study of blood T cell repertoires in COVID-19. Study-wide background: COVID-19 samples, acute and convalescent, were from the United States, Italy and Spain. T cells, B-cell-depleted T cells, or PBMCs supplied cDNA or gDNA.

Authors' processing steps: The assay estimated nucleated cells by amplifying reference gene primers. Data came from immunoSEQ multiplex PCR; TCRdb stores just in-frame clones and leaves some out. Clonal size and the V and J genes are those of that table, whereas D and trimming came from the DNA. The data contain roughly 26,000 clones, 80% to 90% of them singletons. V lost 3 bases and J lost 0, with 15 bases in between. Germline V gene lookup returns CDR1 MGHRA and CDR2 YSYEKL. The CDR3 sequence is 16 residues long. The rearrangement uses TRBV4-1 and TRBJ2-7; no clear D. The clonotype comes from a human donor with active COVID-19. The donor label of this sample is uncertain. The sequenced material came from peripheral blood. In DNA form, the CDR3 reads TGCGCCAGCAGCCAGGCCTCACGTCCAAGCTCCTACGAGCAGTACTTC. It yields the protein CASSQASRPSSYEQYF.